This TCR beta chain came from a study of beta chain features in type 1 diabetes. Germline trimming cut 0 bases from V and 4 bases from J; bases unmatched to any gene: 2. The CDR3 length is 14 residues. CDR1 and CDR2 from the germline V gene are MNHNY and SVGAGI (reference sequence). Expressed TCRB transcripts were sequenced after all isolated RNA was converted to cDNA. The assay was immunoSEQ multiplex PCR, and TCRdb's table has in-frame clones only and misses some. In the table there are under 250,000 clones, around 26% of which are singletons. Material: central memory CD4+ T cells from blood. The clonotype originates from a man in his thirties or forties in good health. The chain links TRBV6-6 to TRBJ2-5, with TRBD2 matching over 7 bases. The CDR3 region has the DNA TGTGCCAGCAGTTACTCGACTAGCTCAGAGACCCAGTACTTC. Translating gives CASSYSTSSETQYF.